This TCR beta chain was identified during a study of early T cells in non-severe SARS-CoV-2 infection. Study background: Sequenced material consisted of bulk RNA (from unsorted whole blood), and chains were unpaired. Study-wide findings and caveats: Private and CD4 specificities were missed by VDJdb matching, skewed to anti-spike CD8.

On this clonotype itself: Its antigen is unidentified.

Researchers tagged individual cDNA molecules with unique molecular identifiers. TCRdb used MiXCR to reprocess the 5' RACE reads, holding one entry per CDR3 protein. The profile covers more than 50,000 distinct CDR3 sequences, with over 9.5% appearing a single time and 4.5% to 5.5% taken by the ten largest. V lost 4 bases, J lost 5 bases, and 5 bases stayed unmatched. Germline assignment: CDR1 MGHRA and CDR2 YSYEKL. This CDR3 comprises 14 residues. This clonotype was sampled from an adult who was a healthcare worker with PCR-confirmed SARS-CoV-2 infection or an uninfected control (not recorded which). V usage is TRBV4-1 and J usage is TRBJ2-7; 10 bases match TRBD1. The specimen was whole blood. CDR3 loop: CASSRRQGAHEQYF. In nucleotides, the CDR3 is TGCGCCAGCAGCCGAAGACAGGGGGCACACGAGCAGTACTTC.